This TCR beta chain derives from a study of T-cell memory formation after mild COVID-19. Study-level information: Clusters of TCRs were largely donor specific.

The CDR3 extends over 18 amino acids. Germline CDR1 SGHTA, CDR2 FQGNSA. The J segment lost 4 bases and the V segment lost 5 bases, leaving 13 bases of the junction unmatched. Study-level points and caveats: Day 15 to 85 contractors were CD4/CD8 balanced; later expanders leaned CD4+. A subset of responding clones appeared in pre-infection memory, suggesting cross-reactive memory joined.

TCRdb fed the 5' RACE reads into MiXCR, producing one record per CDR3 protein. The data show roughly 110,000 distinct CDR3 sequences, around 11% seen once. This clonotype occurred a few times. Antigen specificity is unknown. Sequencing used PBMCs or a T cell subset sorted from them (not recorded which). This receptor was taken from an adult woman who had mild COVID-19 (a few samples of this study predate the infection). Cell type and time point are not known. The V and J genes are TRBV7-2 and TRBJ2-1; TRBD2 aligns across 11 bases. CDR3 sequence reads: CASSPLGVTSGVYNEQFF. CDR3 coding DNA: TGTGCCAGCAGCCCACTCGGGGTGACTAGCGGGGTGTACAATGAGCAGTTCTTC.